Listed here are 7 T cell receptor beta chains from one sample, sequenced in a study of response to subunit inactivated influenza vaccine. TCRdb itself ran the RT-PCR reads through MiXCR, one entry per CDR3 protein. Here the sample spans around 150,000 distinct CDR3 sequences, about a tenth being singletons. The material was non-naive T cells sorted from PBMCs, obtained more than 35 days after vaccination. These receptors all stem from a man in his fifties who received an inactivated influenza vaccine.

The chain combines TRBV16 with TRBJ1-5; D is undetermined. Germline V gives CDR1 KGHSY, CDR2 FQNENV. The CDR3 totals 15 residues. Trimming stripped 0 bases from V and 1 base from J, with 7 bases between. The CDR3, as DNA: TGTGCCAGCAGCCAATCGGCAGCGAGCAATCAGCCCCAGCATTTT. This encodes CASSQSAASNQPQHF.

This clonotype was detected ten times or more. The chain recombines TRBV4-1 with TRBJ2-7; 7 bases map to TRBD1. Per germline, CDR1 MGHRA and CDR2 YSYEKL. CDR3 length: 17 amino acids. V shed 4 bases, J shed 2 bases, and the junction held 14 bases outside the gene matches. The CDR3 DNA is TGCGCCAGCAGCCCCCCATACAGGGGAGAGTACCCCTACGAGCAGTACTTC. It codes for CASSPPYRGEYPYEQYF.

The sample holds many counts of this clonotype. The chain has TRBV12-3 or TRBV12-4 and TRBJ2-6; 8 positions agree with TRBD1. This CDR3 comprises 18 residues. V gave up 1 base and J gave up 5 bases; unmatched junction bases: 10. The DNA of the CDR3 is TGTGCCAGCAGTTTAGGGACAGGGAAAATTATTCGGGCCAACGTCCTGACTTTC. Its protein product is CASSLGTGKIIRANVLTF.

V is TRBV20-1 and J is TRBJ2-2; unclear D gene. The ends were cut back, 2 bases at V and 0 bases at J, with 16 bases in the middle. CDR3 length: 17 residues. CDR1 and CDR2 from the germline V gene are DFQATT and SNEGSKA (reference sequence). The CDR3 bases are TGCAGTGCTAGAAAACGCCTTGGGCGAGCGAACACCGGGGAGCTGTTTTTT. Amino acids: CSARKRLGRANTGELFF.

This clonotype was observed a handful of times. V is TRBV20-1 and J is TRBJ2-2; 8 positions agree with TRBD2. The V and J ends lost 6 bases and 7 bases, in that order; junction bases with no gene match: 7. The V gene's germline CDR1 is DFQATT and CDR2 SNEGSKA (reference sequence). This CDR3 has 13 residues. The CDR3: CSASRTSRGELFF. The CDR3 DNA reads TGCAGTGCCTCGAGGACTAGCCGCGGGGAGCTGTTTTTT.

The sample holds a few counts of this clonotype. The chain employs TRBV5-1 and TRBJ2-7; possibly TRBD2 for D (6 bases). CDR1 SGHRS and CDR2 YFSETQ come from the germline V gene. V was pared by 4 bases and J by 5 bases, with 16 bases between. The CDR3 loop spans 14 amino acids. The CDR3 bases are TGCGCCAGCAGCCCACGGGAAGGGAGGAACGAGCAGTACTTC. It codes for CASSPREGRNEQYF.

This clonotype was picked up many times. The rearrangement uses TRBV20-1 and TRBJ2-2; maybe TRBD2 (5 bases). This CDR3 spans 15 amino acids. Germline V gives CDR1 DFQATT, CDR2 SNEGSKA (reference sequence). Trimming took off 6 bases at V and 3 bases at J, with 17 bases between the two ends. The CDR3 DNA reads TGCAGTGCCCGATCCAGCGGAATCGACACCGGGGAGCTGTTTTTT. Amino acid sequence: CSARSSGIDTGELFF.